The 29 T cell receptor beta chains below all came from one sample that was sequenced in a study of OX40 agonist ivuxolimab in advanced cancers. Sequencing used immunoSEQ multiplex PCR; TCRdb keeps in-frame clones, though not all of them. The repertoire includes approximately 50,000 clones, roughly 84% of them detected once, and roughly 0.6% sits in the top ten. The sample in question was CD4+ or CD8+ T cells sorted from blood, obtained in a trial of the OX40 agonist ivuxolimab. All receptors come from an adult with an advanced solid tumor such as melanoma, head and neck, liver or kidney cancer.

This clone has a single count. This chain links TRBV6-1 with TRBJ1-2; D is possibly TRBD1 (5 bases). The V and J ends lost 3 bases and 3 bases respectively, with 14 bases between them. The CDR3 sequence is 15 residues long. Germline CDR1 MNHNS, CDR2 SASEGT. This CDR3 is CASSDSWDRHYGYTF. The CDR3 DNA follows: TGTGCCAGCAGTGACTCATGGGACCGTCACTATGGCTACACCTTC.

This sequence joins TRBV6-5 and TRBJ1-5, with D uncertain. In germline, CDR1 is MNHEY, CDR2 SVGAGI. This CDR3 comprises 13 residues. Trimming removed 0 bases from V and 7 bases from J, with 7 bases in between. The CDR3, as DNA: TGTGCCAGCAGTTACTCGAGAGGACAGCCCCAGCATTTT. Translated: CASSYSRGQPQHF.

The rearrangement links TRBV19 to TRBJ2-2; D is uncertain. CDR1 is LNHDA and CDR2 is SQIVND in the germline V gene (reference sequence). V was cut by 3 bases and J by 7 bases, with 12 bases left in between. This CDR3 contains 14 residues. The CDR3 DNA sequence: TGTGCCAGTAGTATTATGGCCCGTGACGGGGAGCTGTTTTTT. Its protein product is CASSIMARDGELFF.

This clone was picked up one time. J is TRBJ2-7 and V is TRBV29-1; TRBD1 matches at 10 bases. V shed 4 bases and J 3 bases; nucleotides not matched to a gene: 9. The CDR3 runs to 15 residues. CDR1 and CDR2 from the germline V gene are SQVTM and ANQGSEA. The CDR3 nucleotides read TGCAGCGTTGGTAAACCCGGGACAGGGGTCTACGAGCAGTACTTC. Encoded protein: CSVGKPGTGVYEQYF.

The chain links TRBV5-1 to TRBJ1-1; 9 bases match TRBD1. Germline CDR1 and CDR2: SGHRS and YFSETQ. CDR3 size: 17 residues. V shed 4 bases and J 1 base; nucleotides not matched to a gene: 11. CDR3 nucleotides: TGCGCCAGCAGCCTTACAGGGGGCCTAATCCGGAACACTGAAGCTTTCTTT. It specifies CASSLTGGLIRNTEAFF.

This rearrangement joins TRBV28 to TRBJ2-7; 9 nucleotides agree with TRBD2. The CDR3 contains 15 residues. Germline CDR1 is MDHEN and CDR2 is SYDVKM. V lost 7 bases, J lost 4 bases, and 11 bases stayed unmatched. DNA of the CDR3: TGTGCCAGCACCGTCGGTGGTAGCGGGAGATACGAGCAGTACTTC. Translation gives CASTVGGSGRYEQYF.

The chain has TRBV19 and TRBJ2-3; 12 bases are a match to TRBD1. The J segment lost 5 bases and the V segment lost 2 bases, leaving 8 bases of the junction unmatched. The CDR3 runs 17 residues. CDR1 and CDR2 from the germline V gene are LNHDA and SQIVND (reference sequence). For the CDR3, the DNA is TGTGCCAGTAGTATACCGGGACAGGGGGCTTTTGGAGATACGCAGTATTTT. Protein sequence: CASSIPGQGAFGDTQYF.

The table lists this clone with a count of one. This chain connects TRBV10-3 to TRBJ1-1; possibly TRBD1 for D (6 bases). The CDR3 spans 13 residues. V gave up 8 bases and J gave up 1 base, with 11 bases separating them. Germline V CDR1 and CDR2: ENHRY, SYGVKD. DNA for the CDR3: TGTGCCATCTGTCAAGGGGGGAACACTGAAGCTTTCTTT. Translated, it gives CAICQGGNTEAFF.

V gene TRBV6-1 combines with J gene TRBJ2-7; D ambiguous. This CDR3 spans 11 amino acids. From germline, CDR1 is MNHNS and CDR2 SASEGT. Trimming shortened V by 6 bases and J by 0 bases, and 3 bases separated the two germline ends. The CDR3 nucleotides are TGTGCCAGCAGGCACTCCTACGAGCAGTACTTC. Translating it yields CASRHSYEQYF.

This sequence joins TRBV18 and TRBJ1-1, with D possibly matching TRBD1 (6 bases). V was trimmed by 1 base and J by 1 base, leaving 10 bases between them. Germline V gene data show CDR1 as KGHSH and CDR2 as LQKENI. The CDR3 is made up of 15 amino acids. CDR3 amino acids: CASSPLGGANTEAFF. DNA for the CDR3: TGTGCCAGCTCACCACTTGGGGGGGCGAACACTGAAGCTTTCTTT.

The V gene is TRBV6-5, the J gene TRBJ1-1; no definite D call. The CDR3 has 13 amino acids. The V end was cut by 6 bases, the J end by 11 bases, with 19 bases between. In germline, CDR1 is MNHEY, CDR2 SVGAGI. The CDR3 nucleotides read TGTGCCAGCAGGGCTAGGGTGGGAATTGGGGCTTTCTTT. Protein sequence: CASRARVGIGAFF.

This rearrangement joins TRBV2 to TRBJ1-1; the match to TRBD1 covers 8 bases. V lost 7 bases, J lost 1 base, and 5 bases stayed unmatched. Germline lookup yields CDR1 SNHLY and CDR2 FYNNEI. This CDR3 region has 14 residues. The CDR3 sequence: CASTRGTGNTEAFF. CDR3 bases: TGTGCCAGCACCCGAGGGACAGGGAACACTGAAGCTTTCTTT.

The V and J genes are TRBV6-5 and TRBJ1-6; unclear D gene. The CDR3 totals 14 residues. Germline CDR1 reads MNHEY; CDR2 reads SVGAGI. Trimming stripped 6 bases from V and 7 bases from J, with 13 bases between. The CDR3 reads CASSPALGNSPLHF. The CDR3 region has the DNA TGTGCCAGCAGCCCAGCCCTGGGGAATTCACCCCTCCACTTT.

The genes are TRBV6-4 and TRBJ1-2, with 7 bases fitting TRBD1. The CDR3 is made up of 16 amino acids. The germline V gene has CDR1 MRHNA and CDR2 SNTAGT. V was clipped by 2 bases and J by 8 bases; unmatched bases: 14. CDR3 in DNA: TGTGCCAGCAGTGACAACAGCGGAACAGGGGTTCAAGGCTACACCTTC. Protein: CASSDNSGTGVQGYTF.

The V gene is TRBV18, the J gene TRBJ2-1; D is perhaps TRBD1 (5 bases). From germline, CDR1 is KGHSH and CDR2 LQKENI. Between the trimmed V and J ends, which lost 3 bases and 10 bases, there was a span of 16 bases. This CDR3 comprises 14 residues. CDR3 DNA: TGTGCCAGCTCACCTCTGAGACAGAACGCGGAGCAGTTCTTC. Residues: CASSPLRQNAEQFF.

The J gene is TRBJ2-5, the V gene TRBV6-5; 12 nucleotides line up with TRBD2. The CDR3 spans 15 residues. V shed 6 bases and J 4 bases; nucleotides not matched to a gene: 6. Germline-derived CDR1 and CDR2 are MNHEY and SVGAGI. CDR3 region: CASSLTSGRGETQYF. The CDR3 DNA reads TGTGCCAGCAGCCTGACTAGCGGGAGAGGAGAGACCCAGTACTTC.

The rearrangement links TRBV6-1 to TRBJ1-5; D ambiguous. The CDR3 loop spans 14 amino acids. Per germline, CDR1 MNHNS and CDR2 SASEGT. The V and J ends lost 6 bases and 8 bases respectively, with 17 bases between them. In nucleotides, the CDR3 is TGTGCCAGCAGGAGCCCTCCAGGAGAGGAGCCCCAGCATTTT. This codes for CASRSPPGEEPQHF.

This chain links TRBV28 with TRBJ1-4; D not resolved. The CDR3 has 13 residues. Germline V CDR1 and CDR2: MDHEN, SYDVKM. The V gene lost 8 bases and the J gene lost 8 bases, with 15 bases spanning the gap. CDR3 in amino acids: CASWEKGEEKLFF. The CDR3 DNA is TGTGCCAGCTGGGAAAAGGGAGAGGAAAAACTGTTTTTT.

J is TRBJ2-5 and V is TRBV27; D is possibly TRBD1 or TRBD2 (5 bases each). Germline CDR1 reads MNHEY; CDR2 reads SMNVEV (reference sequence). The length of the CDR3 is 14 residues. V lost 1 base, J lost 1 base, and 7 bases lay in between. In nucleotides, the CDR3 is TGTGCCAGCAGTTTATACGGGGCCCAAGAGACCCAGTACTTC. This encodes CASSLYGAQETQYF.

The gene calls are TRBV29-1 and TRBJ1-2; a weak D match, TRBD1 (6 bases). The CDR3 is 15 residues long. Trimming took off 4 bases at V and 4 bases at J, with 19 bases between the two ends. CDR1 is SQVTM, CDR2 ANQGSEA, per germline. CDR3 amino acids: CSVARDTRVGYGYTF. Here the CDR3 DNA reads TGCAGCGTTGCCCGGGACACCCGCGTTGGCTATGGCTACACCTTC.

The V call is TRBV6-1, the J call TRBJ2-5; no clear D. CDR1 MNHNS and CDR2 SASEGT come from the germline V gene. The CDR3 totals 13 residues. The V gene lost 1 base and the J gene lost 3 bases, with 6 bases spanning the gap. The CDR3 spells CASSEVPKETQYF. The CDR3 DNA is TGTGCCAGCAGTGAAGTCCCCAAAGAGACCCAGTACTTC.

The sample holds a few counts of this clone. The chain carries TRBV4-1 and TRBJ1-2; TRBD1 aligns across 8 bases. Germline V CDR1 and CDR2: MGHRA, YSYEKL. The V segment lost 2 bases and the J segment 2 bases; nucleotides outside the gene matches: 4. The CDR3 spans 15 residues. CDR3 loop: CASSQRSGGNYGYTF. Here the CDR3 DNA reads TGCGCCAGCAGCCAACGGTCAGGGGGCAACTATGGCTACACCTTC.

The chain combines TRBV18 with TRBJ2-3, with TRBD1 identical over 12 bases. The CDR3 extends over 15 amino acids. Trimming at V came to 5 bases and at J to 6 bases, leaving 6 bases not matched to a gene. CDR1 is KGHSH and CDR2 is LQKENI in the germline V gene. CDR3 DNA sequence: TGTGCCAGCTCAACGGGACAGGGGGCGCCGGATACGCAGTATTTT. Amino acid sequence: CASSTGQGAPDTQYF.

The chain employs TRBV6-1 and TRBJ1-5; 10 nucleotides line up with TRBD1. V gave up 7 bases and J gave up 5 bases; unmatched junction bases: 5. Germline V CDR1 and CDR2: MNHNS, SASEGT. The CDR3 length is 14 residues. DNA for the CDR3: TGTGCCAGCACCGAGACAGGGGGCGATCAGCCCCAGCATTTT. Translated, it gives CASTETGGDQPQHF.

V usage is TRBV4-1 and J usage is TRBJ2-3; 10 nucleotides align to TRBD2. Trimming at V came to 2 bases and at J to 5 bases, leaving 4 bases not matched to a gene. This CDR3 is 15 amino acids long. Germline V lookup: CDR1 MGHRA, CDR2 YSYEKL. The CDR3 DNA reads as TGCGCCAGCAGCCAATTAGCGGGAGGTGAAGATACGCAGTATTTT. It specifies CASSQLAGGEDTQYF.

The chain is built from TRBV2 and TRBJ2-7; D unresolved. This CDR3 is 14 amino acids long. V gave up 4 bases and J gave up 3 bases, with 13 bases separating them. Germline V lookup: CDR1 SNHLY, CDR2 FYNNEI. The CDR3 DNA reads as TGTGCCAGCAGTGCTCTAGGGATGAACTACGAGCAGTACTTC. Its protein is CASSALGMNYEQYF.

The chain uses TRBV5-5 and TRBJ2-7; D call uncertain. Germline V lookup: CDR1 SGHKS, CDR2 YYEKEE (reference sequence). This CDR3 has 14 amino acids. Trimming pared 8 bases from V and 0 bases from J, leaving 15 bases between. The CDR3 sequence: CASQLSGLSYEQYF. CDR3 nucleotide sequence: TGTGCCAGTCAACTCTCCGGGCTCTCCTACGAGCAGTACTTC.

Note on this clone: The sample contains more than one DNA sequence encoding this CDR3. As DNA, the CDR3 is TGCGCCAGCAGCTTGGGGACAGGCAATCAAGAGACCCAGTACTTC. It is translated as CASSLGTGNQETQYF. The chain combines TRBV5-1 with TRBJ2-5; 7 bases agree with TRBD1. The CDR3 has 15 residues. The germline CDR1 and CDR2 sequences are SGHRS and YFSETQ. With V trimmed by 0 bases and J by 2 bases, 4 bases remained unmatched.

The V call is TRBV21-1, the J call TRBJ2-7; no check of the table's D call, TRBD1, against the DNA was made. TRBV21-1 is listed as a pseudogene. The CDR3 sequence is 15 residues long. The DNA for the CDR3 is TGTGCCAGCAGCGCTGAGGGGACAGGGGACGACGAGCAGTACTTC. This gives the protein CASSAEGTGDDEQYF.